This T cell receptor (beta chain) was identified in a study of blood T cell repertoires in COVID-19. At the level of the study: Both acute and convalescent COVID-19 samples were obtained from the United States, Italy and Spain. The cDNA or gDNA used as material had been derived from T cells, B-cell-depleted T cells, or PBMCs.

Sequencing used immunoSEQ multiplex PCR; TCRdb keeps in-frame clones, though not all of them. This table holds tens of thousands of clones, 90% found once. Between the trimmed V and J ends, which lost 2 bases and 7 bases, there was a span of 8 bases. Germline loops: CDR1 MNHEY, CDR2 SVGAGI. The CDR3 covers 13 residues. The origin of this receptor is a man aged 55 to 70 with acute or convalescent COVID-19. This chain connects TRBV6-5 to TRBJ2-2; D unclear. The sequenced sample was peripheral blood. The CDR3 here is CASSYIPRGELFF. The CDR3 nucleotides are TGTGCCAGCAGTTACATCCCCCGCGGGGAGCTGTTTTTT.